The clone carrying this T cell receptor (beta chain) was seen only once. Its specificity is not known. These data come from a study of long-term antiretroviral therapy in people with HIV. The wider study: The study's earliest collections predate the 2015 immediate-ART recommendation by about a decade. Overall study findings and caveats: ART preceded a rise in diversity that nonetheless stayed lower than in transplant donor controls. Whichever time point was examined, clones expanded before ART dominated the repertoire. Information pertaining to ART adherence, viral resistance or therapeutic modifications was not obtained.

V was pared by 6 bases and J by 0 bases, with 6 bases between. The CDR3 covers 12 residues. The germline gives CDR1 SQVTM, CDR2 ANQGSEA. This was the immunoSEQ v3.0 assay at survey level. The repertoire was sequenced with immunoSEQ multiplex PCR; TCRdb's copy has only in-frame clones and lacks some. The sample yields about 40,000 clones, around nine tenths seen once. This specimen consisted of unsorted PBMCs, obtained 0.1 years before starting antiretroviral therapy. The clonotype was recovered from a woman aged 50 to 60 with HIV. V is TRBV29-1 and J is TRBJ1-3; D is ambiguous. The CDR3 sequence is CSVVYSGNTIYF. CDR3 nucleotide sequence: TGCAGCGTCGTTTACTCTGGAAACACCATATATTTT.